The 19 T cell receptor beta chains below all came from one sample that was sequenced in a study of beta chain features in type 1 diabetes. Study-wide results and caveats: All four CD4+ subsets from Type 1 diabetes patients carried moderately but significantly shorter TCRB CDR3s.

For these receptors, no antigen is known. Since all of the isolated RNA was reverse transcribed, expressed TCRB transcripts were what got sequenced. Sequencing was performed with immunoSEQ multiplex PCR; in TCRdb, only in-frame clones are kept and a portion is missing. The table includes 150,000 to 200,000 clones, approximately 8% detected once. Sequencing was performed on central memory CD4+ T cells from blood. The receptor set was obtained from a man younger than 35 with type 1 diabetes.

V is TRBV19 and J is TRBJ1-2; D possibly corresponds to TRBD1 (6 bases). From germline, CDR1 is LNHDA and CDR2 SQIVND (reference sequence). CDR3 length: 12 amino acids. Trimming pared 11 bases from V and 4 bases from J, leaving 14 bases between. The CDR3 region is CAGRGNGYGYTF. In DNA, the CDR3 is TGTGCCGGCAGGGGAAATGGCTATGGCTACACCTTC.

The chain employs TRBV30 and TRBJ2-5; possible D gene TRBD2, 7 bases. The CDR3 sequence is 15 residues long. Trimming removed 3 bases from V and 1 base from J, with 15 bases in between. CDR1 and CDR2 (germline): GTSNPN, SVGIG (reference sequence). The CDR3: CAWSPGGPLQETQYF. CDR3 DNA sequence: TGTGCCTGGAGCCCCGGGGGGCCCCTCCAAGAGACCCAGTACTTC.

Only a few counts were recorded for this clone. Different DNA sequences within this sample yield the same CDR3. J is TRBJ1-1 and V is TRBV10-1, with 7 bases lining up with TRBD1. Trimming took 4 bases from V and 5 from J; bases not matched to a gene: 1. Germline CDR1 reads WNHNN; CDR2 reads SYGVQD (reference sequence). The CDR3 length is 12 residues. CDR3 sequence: CASSGQGTEAFF. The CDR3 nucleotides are TGCGCCAGCAGTGGACAGGGTACTGAAGCTTTCTTT.

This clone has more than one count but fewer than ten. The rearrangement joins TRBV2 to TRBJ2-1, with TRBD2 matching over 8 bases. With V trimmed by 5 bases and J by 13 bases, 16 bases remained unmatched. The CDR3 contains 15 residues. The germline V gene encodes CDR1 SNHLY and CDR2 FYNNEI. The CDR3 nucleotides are TGTGCCAGCAGTCTTCTACTAGCGGCCGCTGAGCGTCAGTTCTTC. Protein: CASSLLLAAAERQFF.

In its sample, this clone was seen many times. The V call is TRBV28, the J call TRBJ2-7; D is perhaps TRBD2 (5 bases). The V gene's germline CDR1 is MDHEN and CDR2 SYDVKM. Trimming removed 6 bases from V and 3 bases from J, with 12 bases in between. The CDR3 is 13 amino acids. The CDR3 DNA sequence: TGTGCCAGCAGCCGAGGGTGGGGCTACGAGCAGTACTTC. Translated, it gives CASSRGWGYEQYF.

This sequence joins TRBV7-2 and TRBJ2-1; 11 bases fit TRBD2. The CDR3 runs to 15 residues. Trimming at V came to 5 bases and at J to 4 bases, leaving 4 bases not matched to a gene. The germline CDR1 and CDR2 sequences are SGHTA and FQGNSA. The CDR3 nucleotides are TGTGCCAGCAGCGTTCCTAGCGGGGGGTACAATGAGCAGTTCTTC. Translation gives CASSVPSGGYNEQFF.

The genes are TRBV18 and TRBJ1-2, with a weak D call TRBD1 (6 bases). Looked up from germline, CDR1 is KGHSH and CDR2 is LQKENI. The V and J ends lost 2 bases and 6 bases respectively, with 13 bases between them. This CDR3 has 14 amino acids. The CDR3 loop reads CASSPLSGADGYTF. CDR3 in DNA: TGTGCCAGCTCACCATTGTCAGGGGCCGATGGCTACACCTTC.

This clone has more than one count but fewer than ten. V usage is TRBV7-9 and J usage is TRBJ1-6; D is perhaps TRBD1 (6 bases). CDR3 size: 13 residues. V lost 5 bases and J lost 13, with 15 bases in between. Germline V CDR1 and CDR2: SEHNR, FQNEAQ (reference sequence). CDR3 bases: TGTGCCAGCAGCCCGACAGGCGCCGACCCCCTCCACTTT. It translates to CASSPTGADPLHF.

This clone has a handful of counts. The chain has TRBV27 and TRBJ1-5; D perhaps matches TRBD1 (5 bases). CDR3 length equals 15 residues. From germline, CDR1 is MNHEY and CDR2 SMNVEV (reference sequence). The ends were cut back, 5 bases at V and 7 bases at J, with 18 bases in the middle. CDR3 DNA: TGTGCCAGCAGTGCCGACAGAGGAGACACACAGCCCCAGCATTTT. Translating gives CASSADRGDTQPQHF.

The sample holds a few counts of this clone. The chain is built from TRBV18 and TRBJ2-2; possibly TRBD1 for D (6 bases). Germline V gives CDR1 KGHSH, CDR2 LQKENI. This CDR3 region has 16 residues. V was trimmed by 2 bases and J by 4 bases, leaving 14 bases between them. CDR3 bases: TGTGCCAGCTCACCAATCACAGGGTCGGTCACCGGGGAGCTGTTTTTT. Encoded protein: CASSPITGSVTGELFF.

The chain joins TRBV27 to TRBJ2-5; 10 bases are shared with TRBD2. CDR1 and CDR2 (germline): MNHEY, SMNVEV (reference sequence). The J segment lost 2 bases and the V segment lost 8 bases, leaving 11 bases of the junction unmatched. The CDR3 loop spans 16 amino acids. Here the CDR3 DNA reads TGTGCCAGCCGAGAAGCGGGGGGGCCTTATCAAGAGACCCAGTACTTC. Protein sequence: CASREAGGPYQETQYF.

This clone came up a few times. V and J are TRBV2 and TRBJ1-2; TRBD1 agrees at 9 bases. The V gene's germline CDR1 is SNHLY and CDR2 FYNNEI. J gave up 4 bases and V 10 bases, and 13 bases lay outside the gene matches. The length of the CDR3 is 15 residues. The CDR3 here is CATHSGTGWLYGYTF. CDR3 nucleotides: TGTGCCACCCATTCCGGGACAGGGTGGCTCTATGGCTACACCTTC.

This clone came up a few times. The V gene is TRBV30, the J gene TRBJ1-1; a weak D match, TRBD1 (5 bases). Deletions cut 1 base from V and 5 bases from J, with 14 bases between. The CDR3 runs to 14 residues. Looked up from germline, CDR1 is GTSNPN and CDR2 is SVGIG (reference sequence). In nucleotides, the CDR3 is TGTGCCTGGAGTGGGGAGGGGCGAAGGACTGAAGCTTTCTTT. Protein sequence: CAWSGEGRRTEAFF.

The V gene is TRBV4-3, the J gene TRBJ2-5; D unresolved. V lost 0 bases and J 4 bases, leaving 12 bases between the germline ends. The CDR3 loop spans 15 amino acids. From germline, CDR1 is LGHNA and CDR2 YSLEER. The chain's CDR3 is CASSQEVQYGETQYF. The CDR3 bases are TGCGCCAGCAGCCAAGAGGTCCAGTATGGAGAGACCCAGTACTTC.

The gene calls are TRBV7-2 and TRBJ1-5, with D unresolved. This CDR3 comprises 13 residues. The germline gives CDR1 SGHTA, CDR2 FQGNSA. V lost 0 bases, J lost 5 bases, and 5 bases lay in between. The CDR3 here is CASSLALYQPQHF. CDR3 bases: TGTGCCAGCAGCTTAGCCCTTTATCAGCCCCAGCATTTT.

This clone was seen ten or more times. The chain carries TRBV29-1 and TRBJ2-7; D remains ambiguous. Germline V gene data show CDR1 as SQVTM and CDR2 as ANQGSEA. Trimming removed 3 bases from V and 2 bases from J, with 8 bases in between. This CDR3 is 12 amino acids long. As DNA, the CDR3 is TGCAGCGTTGAGAAAGACACCTACGAGCAGTACTTC. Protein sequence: CSVEKDTYEQYF.

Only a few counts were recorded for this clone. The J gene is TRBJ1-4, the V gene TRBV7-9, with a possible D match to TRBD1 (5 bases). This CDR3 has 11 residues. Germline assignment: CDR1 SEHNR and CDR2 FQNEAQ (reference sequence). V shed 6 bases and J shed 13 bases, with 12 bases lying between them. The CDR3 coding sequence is TGTGCCAGCAGGGCTCAGCAGGGACTGTTTTTT. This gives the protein CASRAQQGLFF.

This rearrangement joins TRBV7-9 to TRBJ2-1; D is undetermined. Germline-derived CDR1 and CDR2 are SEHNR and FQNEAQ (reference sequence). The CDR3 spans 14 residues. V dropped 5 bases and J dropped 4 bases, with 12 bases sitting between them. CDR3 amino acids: CASSPTRGYNEQFF. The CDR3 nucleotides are TGTGCCAGCAGCCCTACCCGTGGTTACAATGAGCAGTTCTTC.

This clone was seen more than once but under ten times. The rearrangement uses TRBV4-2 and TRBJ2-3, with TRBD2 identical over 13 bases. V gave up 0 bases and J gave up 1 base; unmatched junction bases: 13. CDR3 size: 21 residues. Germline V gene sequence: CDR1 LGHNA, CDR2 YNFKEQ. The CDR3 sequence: CASSQEAPITSGRAGTDTQYF. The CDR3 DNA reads TGTGCCAGCAGCCAAGAAGCCCCGATCACTAGCGGGAGGGCCGGCACAGATACGCAGTATTTT.